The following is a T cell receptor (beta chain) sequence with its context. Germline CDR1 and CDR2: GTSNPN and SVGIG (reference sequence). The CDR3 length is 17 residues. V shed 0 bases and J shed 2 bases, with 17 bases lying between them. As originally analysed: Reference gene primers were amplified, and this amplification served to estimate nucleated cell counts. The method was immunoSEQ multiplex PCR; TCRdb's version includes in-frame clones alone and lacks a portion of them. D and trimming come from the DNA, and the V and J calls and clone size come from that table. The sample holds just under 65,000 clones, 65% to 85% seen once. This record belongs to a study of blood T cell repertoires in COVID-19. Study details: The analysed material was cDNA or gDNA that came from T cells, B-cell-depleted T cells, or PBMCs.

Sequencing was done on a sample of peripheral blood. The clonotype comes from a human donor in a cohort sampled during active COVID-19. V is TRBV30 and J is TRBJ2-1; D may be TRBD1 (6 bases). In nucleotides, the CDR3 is TGTGCCTGGAGTGTACTACGGGCGACAGGAGCCTACAATGAGCAGTTCTTC. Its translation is CAWSVLRATGAYNEQFF. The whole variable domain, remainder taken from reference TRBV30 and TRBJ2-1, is SQTIHQWPATLVQPVGSPLSLECTVEGTSNPNLYWYRQAAGRGLQLLFYSVGIGQISSEVPQNLSASRPQDRQFILSSKKLLLSDSGFYLCAWSVLRATGAYNEQFFGPGTRLTVL.